The 12 T cell receptor beta chains below all came from one sample that was sequenced in a study of neurological immune-mediated disorders. Via MiXCR, TCRdb re-called the 5' RACE reads, giving one row per CDR3 protein. The sample consists of about 35,000 distinct CDR3 sequences, about 4.1% of them appearing once. Input material: PBMCs. The origin of the receptors is a man aged 25-45 years with multiple sclerosis.

At least ten counts were recorded for this clonotype. V usage is TRBV6-5 and J usage is TRBJ2-1, with a possible D match to TRBD2 (5 bases). CDR3 length: 12 residues. Per the germline V gene, CDR1 is MNHEY and CDR2 is SVGAGI. Trimming shortened V by 5 bases and J by 7 bases, and 9 bases separated the two germline ends. CDR3: CASSARGNEQFF. The CDR3 DNA reads TGTGCCAGCAGTGCCCGAGGGAATGAGCAGTTCTTC.

This clonotype was recorded at least ten times. This chain connects TRBV10-3 to TRBJ2-2, with a possible D match to TRBD2 (7 bases). The germline V and J ends were trimmed by 3 bases and 4 bases, with 12 bases remaining between them. CDR3 length equals 15 residues. Germline V gene lookup returns CDR1 ENHRY and CDR2 SYGVKD. The CDR3: CAISEEGGPTGELFF. The CDR3 nucleotides are TGTGCCATCAGTGAAGAGGGGGGGCCCACCGGGGAGCTGTTTTTT.

This clonotype appeared many times. The chain couples TRBV19 to TRBJ1-6, with D maybe TRBD1 (6 bases). Per the germline V gene, CDR1 is LNHDA and CDR2 is SQIVND (reference sequence). V was trimmed by 5 bases and J by 8 bases, leaving 13 bases between them. This CDR3 contains 14 residues. The CDR3 region is CASSLVRGDSPLHF. In DNA form, the CDR3 reads TGTGCCAGTAGTCTTGTCAGGGGTGATTCACCCCTCCACTTT.

This clonotype was recorded at least ten times. The chain uses TRBV5-1 and TRBJ2-3, with 9 bases that match TRBD1. Trimming removed 4 bases from V and 6 bases from J; junction bases left unmatched: 9. Germline CDR1 reads SGHRS; CDR2 reads YFSETQ. The CDR3 loop spans 15 amino acids. The CDR3 DNA is TGCGCCAGCAGCCCCTATACAGGGGGCGTTGATACGCAGTATTTT. Its translation is CASSPYTGGVDTQYF.

At least ten counts were recorded for this clonotype. V is TRBV5-5 and J is TRBJ2-2; 10 bases map to TRBD1. Germline CDR1 reads SGHKS; CDR2 reads YYEKEE (reference sequence). The ends lost 4 bases at V and 4 bases at J; junction bases unmatched: 7. The CDR3 consists of 16 residues. The CDR3 nucleotides read TGTGCCAGCAGCACCGACAGGGGGCGAAGCACCGGGGAGCTGTTTTTT. It is translated as CASSTDRGRSTGELFF.

This clonotype showed up many times. Germline and junction disagree at one end, which may indicate a read error. J is TRBJ1-6 and V is TRBV27; weak D call: TRBD1 (6 bases). Looked up from germline, CDR1 is MNHEY and CDR2 is SMNVEV (reference sequence). There are 19 residues in the CDR3. The CDR3 region is CASRTTSPQGPYYNSPLNF. In DNA, the CDR3 is TGTGCCAGCAGAACAACTAGCCCGCAGGGGCCCTACTATAATTCACCCCTCAACTTT.

There are many counts of this clonotype. The chain has TRBV20-1 and TRBJ1-5, with a tentative D call TRBD1 (6 bases). Germline V CDR1 and CDR2: DFQATT, SNEGSKA (reference sequence). The CDR3 contains 15 residues. V was shortened by 1 base and J by 7 bases, with 17 bases between the two germline ends. The CDR3 DNA reads as TGCAGTGCTAGAGTTGTAGGGGGGAGGGAACAGCCCCAGCATTTT. This codes for CSARVVGGREQPQHF.

This clonotype showed up many times. The chain employs TRBV7-2 and TRBJ1-1; D possibly corresponds to TRBD1 (6 bases). Deletions cut 1 base from V and 4 bases from J, with 13 bases between. CDR3 length: 15 residues. Germline values: CDR1 SGHTA, CDR2 FQGNSA. The CDR3 here is CASSLGGRGGTEAFF. DNA of the CDR3: TGTGCCAGCAGCTTAGGGGGCAGGGGAGGCACTGAAGCTTTCTTT.

This clonotype was seen only a few times. This chain uses TRBV6-6 with TRBJ2-5, with 8 bases fitting TRBD2. Germline V gene data show CDR1 as MNHNY and CDR2 as SVGAGI (reference sequence). This CDR3 contains 15 residues. V lost 5 bases and J lost 4; bases outside the gene matches: 9. The CDR3, as DNA: TGTGCCAGCAGTCGGGACTTACGGGGGGGAGAGACCCAGTACTTC. Its protein is CASSRDLRGGETQYF.

The V call is TRBV12-3 or TRBV12-4, the J call TRBJ2-2; 14 bases agree with TRBD2. Germline trimming cut 8 bases from V and 6 bases from J; bases unmatched to any gene: 2. The CDR3 covers 14 residues. The CDR3 DNA reads as TGTGCCAGCGGACTAGCGGGGGGATCCGGGGAGCTGTTTTTT. This translates into CASGLAGGSGELFF.

This clonotype came up many times. J is TRBJ2-5 and V is TRBV3-1, with TRBD1 matching over 8 bases. The germline gives CDR1 LGHDT, CDR2 YNNKEL (reference sequence). This CDR3 contains 14 residues. The V and J ends lost 4 bases and 5 bases, in that order; junction bases with no gene match: 6. The CDR3 region has the DNA TGTGCCAGCAGCCGTACAGGGGGATTGGAGACCCAGTACTTC. It codes for CASSRTGGLETQYF.

This clonotype was recorded many times. The V and J genes are TRBV27 and TRBJ2-5, with D possibly being TRBD2 (6 bases). The V end lost 0 bases, the J end lost 4 bases, and 15 bases lay between the germline ends. Germline loops: CDR1 MNHEY, CDR2 SMNVEV (reference sequence). The CDR3 totals 16 residues. DNA of the CDR3: TGTGCCAGCAGTTTATCGGGGGGACCTAATGGAGAGACCCAGTACTTC. Translation gives CASSLSGGPNGETQYF.